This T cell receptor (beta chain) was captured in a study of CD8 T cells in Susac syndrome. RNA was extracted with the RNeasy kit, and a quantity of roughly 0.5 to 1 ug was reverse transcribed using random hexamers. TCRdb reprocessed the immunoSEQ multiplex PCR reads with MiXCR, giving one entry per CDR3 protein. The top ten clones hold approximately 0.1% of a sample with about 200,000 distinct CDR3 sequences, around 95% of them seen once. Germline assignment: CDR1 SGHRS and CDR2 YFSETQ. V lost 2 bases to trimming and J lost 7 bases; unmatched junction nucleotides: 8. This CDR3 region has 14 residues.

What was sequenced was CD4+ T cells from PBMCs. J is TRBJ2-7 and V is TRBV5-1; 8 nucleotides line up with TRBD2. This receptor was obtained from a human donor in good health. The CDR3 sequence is CASSFLVAGNEQYF. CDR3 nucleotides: TGCGCCAGCAGCTTTTTGGTAGCGGGGAATGAGCAGTACTTC.